The clone carrying this T cell receptor (beta chain) occurred once. Its target is not known. CDR1 is MNHEY and CDR2 is SMNVEV in the germline V gene (reference sequence). V was pared by 6 bases and J by 3 bases, with 6 bases between. This CDR3 has 12 amino acids. Healthy individuals who donated bone marrow served as the donors. These data belong to a study of cytomegalovirus exposure and HLA in healthy donors. General study points: Researchers left out some V segments, among them TRBV6-2 and TRBV6-3, as indistinguishable.

The primer mix had 60 Vbeta and 13 Jbeta primers. The table came from immunoSEQ multiplex PCR; TCRdb's copy has only in-frame clones and leaves some out. This sample has about 160,000 clones; roughly four fifths occur once, and the top ten carry about 11%. Sequenced material: PBMCs. This receptor was taken from a man between 45 and 60 years old in good health and CMV-seropositive. The chain links TRBV27 to TRBJ1-3, with D hard to call. The CDR3 here is CASRADGNTIYF. The CDR3 DNA follows: TGTGCCAGCAGGGCCGATGGAAACACCATATATTTT.